Listed below are T cell receptor beta chains from one sample, sequenced in a study of blood T cell repertoires in COVID-19. TCRdb keeps only in-frame clones here, not all; method: immunoSEQ multiplex PCR. Of more than 90,000 clones listed, roughly 92% are singletons. Sample: peripheral blood. Receptors were obtained from a man in his fifties or sixties with active COVID-19. Each CDR3 is given with its conserved first and last residue. D genes are given only for firm matches. Only part of the rows carry a size: once, few, many, or a class if the clone is expanded.

v_call	clone_size	j_call	d_call	cdr3_nt	cdr3_aa
TRBV30	-	TRBJ1-3	TRBD1	TGTGCCTATCGTCAGGGGGCCCGAAACACCATATATTTT	CAYRQGARNTIYF
TRBV2	-	TRBJ2-1	-	TGTGCCAGCAGTGACCCCGACAGTAACAATGAGCAGTTCTTC	CASSDPDSNNEQFF
TRBV5-1	-	TRBJ1-2	-	TGCGCCAGCAGCTTGGGGACAGCTAACTATGGCTACACCTTC	CASSLGTANYGYTF
TRBV28	-	TRBJ2-3	TRBD1	TGTGCCAGCAGTTTTTCTAGGGGGCCGGCAGATACGCAGTATTTT	CASSFSRGPADTQYF
TRBV5-1	-	TRBJ2-5	-	TGCGCCAGCAGCTTGGAAGCGGAGACCCAGTACTTC	CASSLEAETQYF
TRBV5-1	-	TRBJ2-5	TRBD1	TGCGCCAGCAGCTTGTCAACAGGGGCTCAAGAGACCCAGTACTTC	CASSLSTGAQETQYF
TRBV24-1	-	TRBJ2-5	TRBD2	TGTGCCACCAGTGATTCGAGGACTAGCGGGAGGGAGACCCAGTACTTC	CATSDSRTSGRETQYF
TRBV11-1	once	TRBJ1-5	-	TGTGCCAGCAGCTTCAGGGTGGGGCAGCCCCAGCATTTT	CASSFRVGQPQHF
TRBV3-1/TRBV3-2	-	TRBJ2-1	TRBD2	TGTGCCAGCAGCCCAGGGACTAGGGGAGAGCAGTTCTTC	CASSPGTRGEQFF
TRBV28	-	TRBJ2-2	TRBD2	TGTGCCAGCAGCCGAGAGGCGGGACTAGCGGGAGATTGGGACACCGGGGAGCTGTTTTTT	CASSREAGLAGDWDTGELFF
TRBV7-8	-	TRBJ2-7	TRBD2	TGTGCCAGCAGCTCGTTAGCGGGAGCCGCCTACGAGCAGTACTTC	CASSSLAGAAYEQYF
TRBV6-5	-	TRBJ2-3	TRBD1	TGTGCCAGCAGTTACGGGACAGGGGCAGATACGCAGTATTTT	CASSYGTGADTQYF
TRBV25-1	-	TRBJ2-7	-	TGTGCCAGCAGTGAGGTAGCGGCGTACGAGCAGTACTTC	CASSEVAAYEQYF
TRBV7-2	-	TRBJ2-7	-	TGTGCCAGCAGCTTAAGCGGGCCCTACGAGCAGTACTTC	CASSLSGPYEQYF
TRBV6-1	once	TRBJ1-5	-	TGTGCCAGCAGTGAGATTCGAGGGCAGCCCCAGCATTTT	CASSEIRGQPQHF
TRBV6-1	-	TRBJ2-4	TRBD1	TGTGCCAGCAGTGCCCATACAGGGGGAGCCAAAAACATTCAGTACTTC	CASSAHTGGAKNIQYF
TRBV7-7	few	TRBJ2-2	-	TGTGCTAGCAGCTTATTTGAGGGAAACACCGGGGAGCTGTTTTTT	CASSLFEGNTGELFF
TRBV7-9	-	TRBJ2-1	-	TGTGCCAGCAGCCGGGGACTGTATTTGGAAAATGAGCAGTTCTTC	CASSRGLYLENEQFF
TRBV4-2	-	TRBJ2-1	TRBD2	TGTGCCAGCAGCCTTAGCGGGAACAATGAGCAGTTCTTC	CASSLSGNNEQFF
TRBV21-1	-	TRBJ2-6	-	TGTGCCAGCAGCAAACGAAGAGGCAGATCAAGCTCTGGGGCCAACGTCCTGACTTTC	CASSKRRGRSSSGANVLTF
TRBV28	-	TRBJ1-2	TRBD1	TGTGCCAGCAGCCCCCAGGGGGCGCGGAGCTATGGCTACACCTTC	CASSPQGARSYGYTF
TRBV7-7	-	TRBJ2-2	-	TGTGCCAGCAGCCCAGAACGTACCGGGGAGCTGTTTTTT	CASSPERTGELFF
TRBV4-1	once	TRBJ2-3	-	TGCGCCAGCAGCCAGGGCCAAGCTAGGGGTTCAGATACGCAGTATTTT	CASSQGQARGSDTQYF
TRBV2	-	TRBJ1-5	-	TGTGCCAGCAGTGATCGCGTGTTAGAGCCCCAGCATTTT	CASSDRVLEPQHF
TRBV20-1	-	TRBJ2-5	-	TGCAGTGCCCTAATCCAAGAGACCCAGTACTTC	CSALIQETQYF
TRBV10-3	-	TRBJ1-1	TRBD1	TGTGCCATCGTTGGCTCGGGACAGGTCACTGAAGCTTTCTTT	CAIVGSGQVTEAFF
TRBV24-1	-	TRBJ2-1	TRBD1	TGTGCCACCAGTGCCACGGGACAGGGGAATGAGCAGTTCTTC	CATSATGQGNEQFF
TRBV6-5	-	TRBJ2-7	-	TGTGCCAGCAGGTCCGACAGTTACGAGCAGTACTTC	CASRSDSYEQYF
TRBV11-3	-	TRBJ2-3	-	TGTGCCAGCAGCTTTGTGACAGCTAGCACAGATACGCAGTATTTT	CASSFVTASTDTQYF
TRBV6-6	-	TRBJ2-7	TRBD2	TGTGCCAGCAGAACGGGACTAGACTCCTACGAGCAGTACTTC	CASRTGLDSYEQYF
TRBV28	-	TRBJ1-5	TRBD1	TGTGCCAGCAGTTTTAAGGGGGCCGGTTATCAGCCCCAGCATTTT	CASSFKGAGYQPQHF
TRBV9	-	TRBJ2-1	TRBD2	TGTGCCAGCAGCGCCCGGGGAGCGGGAGGGCCGGATGAGCAGTTCTTC	CASSARGAGGPDEQFF
TRBV30	-	TRBJ1-1	-	TGTGCCTGGGGGAGGGCAGGAGATATGAACACTGAAGCTTTCTTT	CAWGRAGDMNTEAFF
TRBV18	-	TRBJ2-1	TRBD2	TGTGCCAGCTCACCCTTTAGCGGGAGTGGGGACAATGAGCAGTTCTTC	CASSPFSGSGDNEQFF
TRBV5-4	-	TRBJ2-1	TRBD1	TGTGCCAGCAGCTTGCCGATGAGACAAGGGACAGGGGGTGGTAATGAGCAGTTCTTC	CASSLPMRQGTGGGNEQFF
TRBV18	-	TRBJ1-5	TRBD1	TGTGCCAGCTCACCTGGACAGGGTGCTCAGCCCCAGCATTTT	CASSPGQGAQPQHF
TRBV6-6	once	TRBJ1-2	TRBD1	TGTGCCAGCAGGCTGGAGGGGGCGGGTGGCTACACCTTC	CASRLEGAGGYTF
TRBV30	few	TRBJ1-2	TRBD1	TGTGCCACGGGACAGGGCAACTATGGCTACACCTTC	CATGQGNYGYTF
TRBV5-4	-	TRBJ1-2	-	TGTGCCAGCAGCGACCCGGGGGGTTTACCGAGAGGCTACACCTTC	CASSDPGGLPRGYTF
TRBV28	-	TRBJ1-2	-	TGTGCCAGCAGTAAACGGGGGGCGGGCTATGGCTACACCTTC	CASSKRGAGYGYTF
TRBV11-2	-	TRBJ2-3	TRBD2	TGTGCCAGCAGCTTATATGGGGAGGGTCGCACAGATACGCAGTATTTT	CASSLYGEGRTDTQYF
TRBV6-6	-	TRBJ2-7	-	TGTGCCAGCAGTTCGCCCAGGGGCTACGAGCAGTACTTC	CASSSPRGYEQYF
TRBV27	-	TRBJ2-6	-	TGTGCCAGCAGTTTATTGTCCAGGGCTGGGGCCAACGTCCTGACTTTC	CASSLLSRAGANVLTF
TRBV5-1	-	TRBJ2-7	-	TGCGCCAGCAGCCCGGTCGAGGACACCTACGAGCAGTACTTC	CASSPVEDTYEQYF
TRBV5-1	-	TRBJ2-5	TRBD2	TGCGCCAGCAGCCTGACTAGCGGGAAGGAGACCCAGTACTTC	CASSLTSGKETQYF
TRBV6-2/TRBV6-3	-	TRBJ2-1	-	TGTGCCAGCAGCTTGCGGGACGCACAGTTCTTC	CASSLRDAQFF
TRBV20-1	-	TRBJ1-5	-	TGCAGTGCTAGTATTGATCTAGACGTCTATAGCAATCAGCCCCAGCATTTT	CSASIDLDVYSNQPQHF
TRBV7-8	-	TRBJ2-3	-	TGTGCCAGCAGCTTGGGGAGTTCAGATACGCAGTATTTT	CASSLGSSDTQYF
TRBV12-3/TRBV12-4	-	TRBJ1-2	TRBD1	TGTGCCAGCAGGCCTACAGGGGGAAGTGGCTACACCTTC	CASRPTGGSGYTF
TRBV29-1	-	TRBJ2-3	TRBD2	TGCAGCGTCGCTAGCGGGGGTAGCACAGATACGCAGTATTTT	CSVASGGSTDTQYF
TRBV7-2	-	TRBJ2-1	-	TGTGCCAGCAGCTTAGCGCCAGGCGAGCAGTTCTTC	CASSLAPGEQFF
TRBV15	-	TRBJ1-6	TRBD1	TGTGCCACCAGCACCTCCGGGACAGGGGATTCACCCCTCCACTTT	CATSTSGTGDSPLHF
TRBV19	-	TRBJ2-5	TRBD1	TGTGCCAGTAGTGTAACAGGGGCCGAGACCCAGTACTTC	CASSVTGAETQYF
TRBV28	once	TRBJ1-2	TRBD1	TGTGCCAGCAGAACCCAGGGCAGGGGGCTTACAAGGGGCTACACCTTC	CASRTQGRGLTRGYTF
TRBV18	-	TRBJ2-7	TRBD1	TGTGCCAGCTCACCGGGACAGGGTAGACTCAACGAGCAGTACTTC	CASSPGQGRLNEQYF
TRBV20-1	-	TRBJ2-7	-	TGCAGTGCTAGAGATCTCGACGAGCAGTACTTC	CSARDLDEQYF
TRBV7-9	once	TRBJ1-3	-	TGTGCCAGCAGCTTAGCGGAGGGATCTGGAAACACCATATATTTT	CASSLAEGSGNTIYF
TRBV30	-	TRBJ1-5	-	TGTGCCTGGAGTGACGGGGGCAATCAGCCCCAGCATTTT	CAWSDGGNQPQHF
TRBV11-2	-	TRBJ1-1	-	TGTGCCAGCAGCGACAGATTTTGGAACACTGAAGCTTTCTTT	CASSDRFWNTEAFF